This T cell receptor beta chain was retrieved from a study of cytomegalovirus exposure and HLA in healthy donors. The length of the CDR3 is 15 residues. The germline CDR1 and CDR2 sequences are MGHRA and YSYEKL. V lost 1 base to trimming and J lost 4 bases; unmatched junction nucleotides: 3. Study findings and constraints: An analysis that was carried out later associated 15,000 to 20,000 TCR beta sequences with HLA alleles at 0.05 false discovery rate. In a later analysis, TCR beta V- and J-gene trimming showed a link to a missense DCLRE1C variant. According to the study, 160 or so TCR beta chains were cytomegalovirus-associated.

Comments on this clone: Its matching antigen is unknown.

Primers included in the PCR were 60 Vbeta and 13 Jbeta primers. Libraries were prepared by immunoSEQ multiplex PCR; TCRdb keeps only in-frame clonotypes and omits some of them. Of 210,000 or so clones listed, over 70% are singletons. The receptor was isolated from a boy aged 2 to 10 in good health and CMV-seronegative. The rearrangement links TRBV4-1 to TRBJ1-2; 10 bases match TRBD1. Sequenced sample: PBMCs. CDR3 protein: CASSQGTGGIYGYTF. As DNA, the CDR3 is TGCGCCAGCAGCCAAGGGACAGGGGGAATCTATGGCTACACCTTC.